This T cell receptor beta chain is drawn from a study of cytomegalovirus exposure and HLA in healthy donors. Whole-study results and caveats: In presence/absence analyses, roughly uniform sequencing depth across donors was assumed. TCR beta V- and J-gene trimming was later associated with a missense DCLRE1C variant. Investigators reported under 200 TCR beta chains as tied to cytomegalovirus.

In regard to this clone: What it binds is not known.

V was clipped by 6 bases and J by 1 base, with 4 bases between them. CDR3 length: 12 amino acids. Germline V gives CDR1 SNHLY, CDR2 FYNNEI. The PCR was carried out with 60 Vbeta primers and 13 Jbeta primers. The table came from immunoSEQ multiplex PCR; TCRdb's copy has only in-frame clones and leaves some out. The sample carries roughly 250,000 clones, about four fifths recorded once. The TCR originated in a girl aged 2 to 10 in good health and CMV-seronegative. The sequenced material came from PBMCs. This chain links TRBV2 with TRBJ1-5, with no clear D. In DNA, the CDR3 is TGTGCCAGCAGGAGAAGCAATCAGCCCCAGCATTTT. As protein: CASRRSNQPQHF.